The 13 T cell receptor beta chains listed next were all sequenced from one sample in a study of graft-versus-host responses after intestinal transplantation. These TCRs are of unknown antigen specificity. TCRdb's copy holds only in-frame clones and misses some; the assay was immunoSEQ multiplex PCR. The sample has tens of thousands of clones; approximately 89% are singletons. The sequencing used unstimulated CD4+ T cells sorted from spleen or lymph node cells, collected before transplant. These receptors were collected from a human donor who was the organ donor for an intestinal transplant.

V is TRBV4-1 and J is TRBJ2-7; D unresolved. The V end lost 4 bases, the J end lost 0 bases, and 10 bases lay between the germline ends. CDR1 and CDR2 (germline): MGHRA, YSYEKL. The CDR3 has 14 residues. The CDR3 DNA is TGCGCCAGCAGCCTCGACATAAGCTCCTACGAGCAGTACTTC. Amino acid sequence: CASSLDISSYEQYF.

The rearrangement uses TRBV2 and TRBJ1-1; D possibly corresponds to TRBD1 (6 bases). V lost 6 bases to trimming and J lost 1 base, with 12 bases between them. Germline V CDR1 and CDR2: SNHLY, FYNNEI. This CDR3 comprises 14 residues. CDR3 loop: CASRKTDRNTEAFF. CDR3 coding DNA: TGTGCCAGCAGGAAGACGGACAGGAACACTGAAGCTTTCTTT. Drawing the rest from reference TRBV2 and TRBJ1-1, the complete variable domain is EPEVTQTPSHQVTQMGQEVILRCVPISNHLYFYWYRQILGQKVEFLVSFYNNEISEKSEIFDDQFSVERPDGSNFTLKIRSTKLEDSAMYFCASRKTDRNTEAFFGQGTRLTVV.

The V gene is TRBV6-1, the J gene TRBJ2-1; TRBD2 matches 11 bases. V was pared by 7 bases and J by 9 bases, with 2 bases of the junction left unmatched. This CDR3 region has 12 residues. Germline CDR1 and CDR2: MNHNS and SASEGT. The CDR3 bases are TGTGCCAGCATGCTAGCGGGGGGTGAGCAGTTCTTC. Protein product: CASMLAGGEQFF.

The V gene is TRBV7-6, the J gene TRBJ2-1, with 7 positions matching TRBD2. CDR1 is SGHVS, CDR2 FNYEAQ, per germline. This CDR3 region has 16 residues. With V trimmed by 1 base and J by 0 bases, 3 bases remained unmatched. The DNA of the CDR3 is TGTGCCAGCAGCTTAGGGAGCGGGGCCTCCTACAATGAGCAGTTCTTC. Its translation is CASSLGSGASYNEQFF.

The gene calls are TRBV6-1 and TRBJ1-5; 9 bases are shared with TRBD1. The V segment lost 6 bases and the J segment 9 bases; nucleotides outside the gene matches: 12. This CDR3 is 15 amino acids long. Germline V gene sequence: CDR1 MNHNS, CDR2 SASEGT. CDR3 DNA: TGTGCCAGCAGGCAAACAGGGGGCGCAAATTGGCCCCAGCATTTT. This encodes CASRQTGGANWPQHF.

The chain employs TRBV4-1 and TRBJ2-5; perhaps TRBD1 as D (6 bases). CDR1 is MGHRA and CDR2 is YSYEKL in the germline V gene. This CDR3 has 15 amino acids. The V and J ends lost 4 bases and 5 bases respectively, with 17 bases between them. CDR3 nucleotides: TGCGCCAGCAGCCGTACAGGGTTAGGCCGTGAGACCCAGTACTTC. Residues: CASSRTGLGRETQYF.

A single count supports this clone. CDR3 in amino acids: CASSQDSTSGRKQTQYF. In DNA, the CDR3 is TGTGCCAGCAGCCAAGACTCGACTAGCGGGAGGAAACAGACCCAGTACTTC. The chain joins TRBV14 to TRBJ2-5; 13 bases are shared with TRBD2. The CDR3 sequence is 17 residues long. The ends lost 0 bases at V and 6 bases at J; junction bases unmatched: 7. Looked up from germline, CDR1 is SGHDN and CDR2 is FVKESK.

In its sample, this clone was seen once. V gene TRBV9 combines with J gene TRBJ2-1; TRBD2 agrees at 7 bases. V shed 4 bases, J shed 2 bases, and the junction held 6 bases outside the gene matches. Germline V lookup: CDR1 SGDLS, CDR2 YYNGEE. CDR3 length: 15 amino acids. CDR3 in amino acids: CASSPTSETYNEQFF. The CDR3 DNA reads TGTGCCAGCAGCCCTACTAGCGAAACCTACAATGAGCAGTTCTTC.

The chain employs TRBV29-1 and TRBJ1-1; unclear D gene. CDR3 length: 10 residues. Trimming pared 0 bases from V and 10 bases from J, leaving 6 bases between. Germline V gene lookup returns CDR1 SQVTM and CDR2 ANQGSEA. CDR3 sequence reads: CSVEDVLAFF. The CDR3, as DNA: TGCAGCGTTGAAGATGTTCTAGCTTTCTTT.

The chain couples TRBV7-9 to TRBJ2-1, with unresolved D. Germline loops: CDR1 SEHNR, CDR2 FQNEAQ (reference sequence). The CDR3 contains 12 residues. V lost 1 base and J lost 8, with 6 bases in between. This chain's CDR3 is CASSLVSDEQFF. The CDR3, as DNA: TGTGCCAGCAGCTTAGTTTCCGATGAGCAGTTCTTC.

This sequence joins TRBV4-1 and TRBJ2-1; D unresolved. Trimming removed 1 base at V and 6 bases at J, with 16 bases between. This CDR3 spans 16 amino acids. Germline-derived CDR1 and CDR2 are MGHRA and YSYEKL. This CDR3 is CASSQASFSPSNEQFF. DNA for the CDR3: TGCGCCAGCAGCCAAGCGTCCTTCAGTCCCTCCAATGAGCAGTTCTTC.

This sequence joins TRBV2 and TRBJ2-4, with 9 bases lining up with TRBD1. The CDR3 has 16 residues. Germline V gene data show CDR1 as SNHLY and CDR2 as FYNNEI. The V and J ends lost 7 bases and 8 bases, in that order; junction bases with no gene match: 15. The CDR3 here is CASTRVQGALEDIQYF. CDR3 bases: TGTGCCAGCACAAGGGTACAGGGGGCGTTGGAGGACATTCAGTACTTC.

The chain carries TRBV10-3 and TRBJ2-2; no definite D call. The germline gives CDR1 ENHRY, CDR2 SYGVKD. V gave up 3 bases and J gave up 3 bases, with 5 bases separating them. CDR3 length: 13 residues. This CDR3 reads CAISDSDTGELFF. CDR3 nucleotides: TGTGCCATCAGTGACTCAGACACCGGGGAGCTGTTTTTT.